The source of this TCR beta chain is a study of blood T cell repertoires in COVID-19. As for the study in general: COVID-19 samples, acute and convalescent, were from the United States, Italy and Spain. T cells, B-cell-depleted T cells, or PBMCs provided the cDNA or gDNA that served as material.

Methods used by the authors: The assay estimated nucleated cells by amplifying reference gene primers. Clones were sequenced by immunoSEQ multiplex PCR, and TCRdb holds only the in-frame ones, with some missing. That table supplies the V and J calls and clone size; D and trimming were determined from the DNA. This sample has about 380,000 clones, with around 84% found just once. Sequenced material: peripheral blood. This TCR was sampled from a human donor with acute or convalescent COVID-19. The donor label of this sample is uncertain.

CDR3 protein: CAWTPTPQRGEKLFF. The DNA of the CDR3 is TGTGCCTGGACCCCGACCCCACAACGGGGAGAAAAACTGTTTTTT. This chain joins TRBV30 and TRBJ1-4; D gene unclear. The germline CDR1 and CDR2 sequences are GTSNPN and SVGIG (reference sequence). The CDR3 loop spans 15 amino acids. V dropped 4 bases and J dropped 8 bases, with 20 bases sitting between them.